The clone carrying this TCR beta chain was found a few times. Per the germline V gene, CDR1 is SGDLS and CDR2 is YYNGEE. This CDR3 is 15 amino acids long. Between the trimmed V and J ends, which lost 0 bases and 3 bases, there was a span of 10 bases. The sample is drawn from a study of blood T cell repertoires in COVID-19. At the level of the study: Specimens from acute and convalescent COVID-19 originated in the United States, Italy and Spain. Sample material is recorded as cDNA or gDNA derived from T cells, B-cell-depleted T cells, or PBMCs.

Methods used by the authors: Nucleated cell number was recorded as an estimate derived from reference gene primer amplification. Measured with immunoSEQ multiplex PCR; TCRdb has only the in-frame clones, and not every one. That table is the source of V, J and clone size, and D and trimming were worked out from the DNA. The table lists approximately 130,000 clones, around 87% of them singletons, with under 35% in the top ten. The genes are TRBV9 and TRBJ1-5; TRBD1 might be the D (6 bases). The material sequenced was peripheral blood. The TCR originated in a man aged 65 to 85 with active or convalescent COVID-19. CDR3 region: CASSVGTANNQPQHF. CDR3 bases: TGTGCCAGCAGCGTAGGGACAGCTAACAATCAGCCCCAGCATTTT.